This passage covers 28 T cell receptor beta chains from one sample sequenced in a study of long-term antiretroviral therapy in people with HIV. The assay used was immunoSEQ (version v3.0), run at survey level. The data were produced by immunoSEQ multiplex PCR, yet TCRdb's version contains in-frame clones alone and is incomplete. The table lists around 28,000 clones, about 89% of them singletons. The sequencing here drew on unsorted PBMCs, taken 3.1 years after starting antiretroviral therapy. All receptors derive from a man aged 18 to 29 with HIV.

The chain has TRBV5-4 and TRBJ1-5; D perhaps matches TRBD1 (5 bases). The CDR3 consists of 14 residues. Germline CDR1 SGHNT, CDR2 YYREEE (reference sequence). V was cut by 0 bases and J by 2 bases, with 6 bases left in between. CDR3 bases: TGTGCCAGCAGCTTGGAAGGGGGCAATCAGCCCCAGCATTTT. This translates into CASSLEGGNQPQHF.

The rearrangement uses TRBV5-1 and TRBJ1-3; 10 positions agree with TRBD1. The CDR3 length is 15 residues. Looked up from germline, CDR1 is SGHRS and CDR2 is YFSETQ. V gave up 0 bases and J gave up 12 bases; unmatched junction bases: 9. As DNA, the CDR3 is TGCGCCAGCAGCTTGGGGGACAGGGGAAGACAGATCATATATTTT. Its translation is CASSLGDRGRQIIYF.

The chain has TRBV6-6 and TRBJ2-2; 7 bases match TRBD1. There are 15 residues in the CDR3. V lost 6 bases and J lost 5; bases outside the gene matches: 9. Germline values: CDR1 MNHNY, CDR2 SVGAGI (reference sequence). This CDR3 reads CASSLTQGQTGELFF. The CDR3 DNA follows: TGTGCCAGCAGCCTTACCCAGGGACAGACCGGGGAGCTGTTTTTT.

The rearrangement joins TRBV4-1 to TRBJ1-1; maybe TRBD1 (5 bases). The length of the CDR3 is 16 residues. The germline V gene encodes CDR1 MGHRA and CDR2 YSYEKL. V lost 5 bases to trimming and J lost 0 bases, with 16 bases between them. CDR3 in amino acids: CASSNHRTRLNTEAFF. The CDR3 DNA is TGCGCCAGCAGCAACCACAGGACACGGTTGAACACTGAAGCTTTCTTT.

The CDR3 is CSVERANEQFF. In DNA, the CDR3 is TGCAGCGTTGAAAGGGCCAATGAGCAGTTCTTC. The rearrangement joins TRBV29-1 to TRBJ2-1; D not resolved. Looked up from germline, CDR1 is SQVTM and CDR2 is ANQGSEA. The CDR3 runs 11 residues. The V end was cut by 2 bases, the J end by 6 bases, with 5 bases between.

The chain links TRBV15 to TRBJ2-7, with D possibly matching TRBD1 (6 bases). The V gene's germline CDR1 is LNHNV and CDR2 YYDKDF (reference sequence). The CDR3 length is 13 residues. V lost 3 bases, J lost 4 bases, and 10 bases lay in between. In nucleotides, the CDR3 is TGTGCCACCAGCAGGACAGGAAGGTACGAGCAGTACTTC. This gives the protein CATSRTGRYEQYF.

This sequence joins TRBV7-9 and TRBJ2-5, with 10 bases that match TRBD2. This CDR3 spans 16 amino acids. Germline lookup yields CDR1 SEHNR and CDR2 FQNEAQ (reference sequence). J was trimmed by 5 bases and V by 11 bases; bases with no gene match: 17. Written as DNA, the CDR3 is TGTGCCGGAGTGGGCGAGCGGGGGGGTTTATCGGAGACCCAGTACTTC. It translates to CAGVGERGGLSETQYF.

The rearrangement joins TRBV30 to TRBJ2-1; a weak D match, TRBD2 (6 bases). The V and J ends lost 8 bases and 0 bases respectively, with 14 bases between them. Germline V gene sequence: CDR1 GTSNPN, CDR2 SVGIG (reference sequence). The CDR3 is 14 residues long. This chain's CDR3 is CALRRGLSYNEQFF. The CDR3 DNA reads as TGTGCCCTAAGGAGGGGCCTCTCCTACAATGAGCAGTTCTTC.

This clone was seen a single time. For the CDR3, the DNA is TGTGCCAGCAGTGCGGGGGGGGCCTCCTACGAGCAGTACTTC. Residues: CASSAGGASYEQYF. This chain uses TRBV6-1 with TRBJ2-7; TRBD2 matches at 8 bases. V lost 4 bases, J lost 0 bases, and 2 bases stayed unmatched. There are 14 residues in the CDR3. Germline CDR1 and CDR2: MNHNS and SASEGT.

The rearrangement uses TRBV5-1 and TRBJ1-6, with a weak D call TRBD1 (6 bases). Looked up from germline, CDR1 is SGHRS and CDR2 is YFSETQ. Trimming cost V 0 bases and J 10 bases, with 14 bases left between them. This CDR3 is 15 amino acids long. CDR3 protein: CASSLEVFGGSPLHF. In DNA, the CDR3 is TGCGCCAGCAGCTTGGAGGTTTTCGGGGGCTCACCCCTCCACTTT.

V gene TRBV25-1 combines with J gene TRBJ1-4; D possibly corresponds to TRBD1 (5 bases). V was clipped by 1 base and J by 3 bases, with 9 bases between them. The CDR3 contains 15 residues. Germline assignment: CDR1 MGHDK and CDR2 SYGVNS. The DNA of the CDR3 is TGTGCCAGCAGTGAATCGGGGCGGGCTAATGAAAAACTGTTTTTT. Its protein is CASSESGRANEKLFF.

The rearrangement joins TRBV7-8 to TRBJ1-2; D might be TRBD1 (6 bases). The germline V gene has CDR1 SGHVS and CDR2 FQNEAQ. CDR3 size: 15 residues. V was cut by 6 bases and J by 6 bases, with 20 bases left in between. CDR3 nucleotide sequence: TGTGCCAGCAGAACGGACAGTCTACAAGGGAATGGCTACACCTTC. This translates into CASRTDSLQGNGYTF.

J is TRBJ2-1 and V is TRBV27; TRBD1 matches 9 bases. CDR3 length equals 17 residues. Germline V CDR1 and CDR2: MNHEY, SMNVEV (reference sequence). The ends lost 1 base at V and 4 bases at J; junction bases unmatched: 8. Here the CDR3 reads CASSLYFWTGEYNEQFF. The CDR3 DNA reads as TGTGCCAGCAGTTTATACTTCTGGACAGGGGAATACAATGAGCAGTTCTTC.

The rearrangement uses TRBV4-3 and TRBJ1-1; unclear D gene. Germline CDR1 reads LGHNA; CDR2 reads YSLEER. Trimming stripped 0 bases from V and 0 bases from J, with 8 bases between. The CDR3 has 15 amino acids. DNA for the CDR3: TGCGCCAGCAGCCAAGAATTGAATATGAACACTGAAGCTTTCTTT. This codes for CASSQELNMNTEAFF.

The genes are TRBV27 and TRBJ2-7; 8 nucleotides line up with TRBD2. This CDR3 region has 15 residues. V was clipped by 6 bases and J by 0 bases; unmatched bases: 7. Germline V CDR1 and CDR2: MNHEY, SMNVEV (reference sequence). The CDR3 sequence: CASRDLLAASYEQYF. CDR3 coding DNA: TGTGCCAGCAGGGACCTACTAGCGGCCTCCTACGAGCAGTACTTC.

In this sample, this clone turned up a few times. The chain combines TRBV7-9 with TRBJ1-5; D is unclear. CDR1 SEHNR and CDR2 FQNEAQ come from the germline V gene (reference sequence). The CDR3 contains 14 residues. V lost 5 bases and J lost 2, with 10 bases in between. CDR3 region: CASSISDGNQPQHF. The CDR3 nucleotides are TGTGCCAGCAGCATTTCGGACGGCAATCAGCCCCAGCATTTT. The variable domain in full, completed from reference TRBV7-9 and TRBJ1-5, reads DTGVSQNPRHKITKRGQNVTFRCDPISEHNRLYWYRQTLGQGPEFLTYFQNEAQLEKSRLLSDRFSAERPKGSFSTLEIQRTEQGDSAMYLCASSISDGNQPQHFGDGTRLSIL.

V is TRBV19 and J is TRBJ2-3; no clear D gene. From germline, CDR1 is LNHDA and CDR2 SQIVND (reference sequence). The CDR3 is 13 amino acids. The ends were cut back, 3 bases at V and 4 bases at J, with 8 bases in the middle. DNA of the CDR3: TGTGCCAGTAGTATCGGCAGGTCAGATACGCAGTATTTT. Its translation is CASSIGRSDTQYF.

The chain uses TRBV19 and TRBJ2-2; D assignment may be TRBD1 or TRBD2 (5 bases each). The germline V gene encodes CDR1 LNHDA and CDR2 SQIVND (reference sequence). The CDR3 is 15 residues long. Trimming pared 7 bases from V and 1 base from J, leaving 13 bases between. The CDR3 sequence is CASNIWGRNTGELFF. The DNA of the CDR3 is TGTGCCAGTAATATTTGGGGACGGAACACCGGGGAGCTGTTTTTT.

This clone turned up a few times. V gene TRBV19 combines with J gene TRBJ1-5; D call uncertain. V lost 7 bases and J lost 5, with 12 bases in between. In germline, CDR1 is LNHDA, CDR2 SQIVND (reference sequence). CDR3 length: 13 residues. The CDR3 sequence: CASIGNIYQPQHF. The CDR3 DNA sequence: TGTGCCAGTATTGGGAACATTTATCAGCCCCAGCATTTT.

The V and J genes are TRBV5-4 and TRBJ2-7, with no clear D. Germline V gives CDR1 SGHNT, CDR2 YYREEE (reference sequence). The CDR3 extends over 13 amino acids. V lost 2 bases and J 6 bases, leaving 12 bases between the germline ends. Here the CDR3 reads CASSLNWQAEQYF. As DNA, the CDR3 is TGTGCCAGCAGCTTAAATTGGCAGGCCGAGCAGTACTTC.

The chain employs TRBV5-6 and TRBJ2-5; no clear D gene. This CDR3 comprises 13 residues. V lost 3 bases to trimming and J lost 5 bases, with 11 bases between them. Germline CDR1 and CDR2: SGHDT and YYEEEE. CDR3 bases: TGTGCCAGCAGCTCCCGTTGGTCCGAGACCCAGTACTTC. The encoded protein is CASSSRWSETQYF.

V usage is TRBV4-3 and J usage is TRBJ2-7; no clear D gene. The CDR3 spans 13 residues. V dropped 3 bases and J dropped 3 bases, with 9 bases sitting between them. The germline gives CDR1 LGHNA, CDR2 YSLEER. CDR3 in DNA: TGCGCCAGCAGCCATGGACCATACTACGAGCAGTACTTC. As protein: CASSHGPYYEQYF.

This chain links TRBV18 with TRBJ1-5, with 8 positions matching TRBD1. Germline CDR1 reads KGHSH; CDR2 reads LQKENI. The CDR3 contains 15 residues. V shed 4 bases, J shed 0 bases, and the junction held 2 bases outside the gene matches. CDR3 loop: CASSLGQDSNQPQHF. The CDR3 DNA follows: TGTGCCAGCTCACTGGGACAGGATAGCAATCAGCCCCAGCATTTT.

J is TRBJ2-1 and V is TRBV6-5, with 11 bases that match TRBD2. The CDR3 consists of 16 residues. V was pared by 2 bases and J by 6 bases, with 6 bases of the junction left unmatched. Germline CDR1 is MNHEY and CDR2 is SVGAGI. The CDR3 nucleotides are TGTGCCAGCAGTTACGCCGGGACTAGCGGCTTCAATGAGCAGTTCTTC. Translated: CASSYAGTSGFNEQFF.

The DNA of the CDR3 is TGTGCCAGCAGTGGTCCGGGGAGTCGAGAGACCCAGTACTTC. Translation gives CASSGPGSRETQYF. The chain joins TRBV6-6 to TRBJ2-5, with D possibly matching TRBD2 (5 bases). V was cut by 5 bases and J by 4 bases, with 14 bases left in between. The CDR3 length is 14 residues. In germline, CDR1 is MNHNY, CDR2 SVGAGI (reference sequence).

J is TRBJ2-1 and V is TRBV5-8; D unclear. The ends were cut back, 4 bases at V and 6 bases at J, with 11 bases in the middle. Germline CDR1 SGHTS, CDR2 YDEGEE. This CDR3 is 13 amino acids long. The CDR3 DNA sequence: TGTGCCAGCAGCCGGACCTTCTTCAATGAGCAGTTCTTC. It is translated as CASSRTFFNEQFF.

The genes are TRBV18 and TRBJ2-3; weak D call: TRBD1 (6 bases). Trimming removed 6 bases from V and 2 bases from J, with 15 bases in between. The CDR3 contains 15 residues. The germline CDR1 and CDR2 sequences are KGHSH and LQKENI. The CDR3 sequence is CASSQGTWYTDTQYF. The CDR3, as DNA: TGTGCCAGCTCCCAGGGGACCTGGTACACAGATACGCAGTATTTT.

The chain is built from TRBV6-5 and TRBJ1-6; D might be TRBD1 (5 bases). Germline CDR1 is MNHEY and CDR2 is SVGAGI. The CDR3 is 14 amino acids. Trimming cost V 4 bases and J 6 bases, with 10 bases left between them. CDR3 in amino acids: CASSSFGGNSPLHF. CDR3 bases: TGTGCCAGCAGTTCTTTCGGGGGTAATTCACCCCTCCACTTT.